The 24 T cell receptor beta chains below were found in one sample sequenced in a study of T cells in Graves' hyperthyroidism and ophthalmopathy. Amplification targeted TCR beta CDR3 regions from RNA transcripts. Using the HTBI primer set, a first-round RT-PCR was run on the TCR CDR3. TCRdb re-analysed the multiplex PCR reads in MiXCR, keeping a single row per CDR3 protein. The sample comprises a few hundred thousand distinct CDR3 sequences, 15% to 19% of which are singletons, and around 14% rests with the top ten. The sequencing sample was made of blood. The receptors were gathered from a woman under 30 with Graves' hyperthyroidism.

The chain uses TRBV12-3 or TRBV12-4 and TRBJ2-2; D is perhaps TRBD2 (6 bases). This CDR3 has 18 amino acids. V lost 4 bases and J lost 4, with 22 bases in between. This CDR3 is CASSWGTGGAESTGELFF. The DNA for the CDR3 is TGTGCCAGCAGTTGGGGTACGGGCGGGGCAGAGAGCACCGGGGAGCTGTTTTTT.

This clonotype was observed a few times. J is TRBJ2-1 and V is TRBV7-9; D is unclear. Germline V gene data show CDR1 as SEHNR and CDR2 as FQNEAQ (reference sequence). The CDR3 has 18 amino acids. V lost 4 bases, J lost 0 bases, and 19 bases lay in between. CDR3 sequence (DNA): TGTGCCAGCAGCTCAGCCCGGACGGAAAGAAGCTCCTACAATGAGCAGTTCTTC. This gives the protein CASSSARTERSSYNEQFF.

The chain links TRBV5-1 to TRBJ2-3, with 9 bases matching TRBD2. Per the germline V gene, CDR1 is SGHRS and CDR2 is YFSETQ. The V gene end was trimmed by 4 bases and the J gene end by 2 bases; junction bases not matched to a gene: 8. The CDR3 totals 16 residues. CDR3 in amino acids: CASSLQGTSFTDTQYF. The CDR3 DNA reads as TGCGCCAGCAGCCTACAAGGGACTAGCTTCACAGATACGCAGTATTTT.

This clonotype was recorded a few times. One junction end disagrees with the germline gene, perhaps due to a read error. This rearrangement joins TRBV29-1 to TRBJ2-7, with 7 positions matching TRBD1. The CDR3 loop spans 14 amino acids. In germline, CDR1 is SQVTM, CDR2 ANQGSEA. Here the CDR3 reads CSVVRQGSSYGQYF. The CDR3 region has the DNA TGCAGCGTAGTCCGACAGGGTAGCTCCTACGGGCAGTACTTC.

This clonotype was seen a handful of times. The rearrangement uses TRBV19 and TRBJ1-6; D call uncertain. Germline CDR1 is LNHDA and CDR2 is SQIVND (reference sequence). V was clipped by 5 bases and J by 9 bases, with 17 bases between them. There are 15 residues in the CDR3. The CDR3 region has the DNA TGTGCCAGTAGTCGGGAGGCAGCCCCTTCTTCACCCCTCCACTTT. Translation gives CASSREAAPSSPLHF.

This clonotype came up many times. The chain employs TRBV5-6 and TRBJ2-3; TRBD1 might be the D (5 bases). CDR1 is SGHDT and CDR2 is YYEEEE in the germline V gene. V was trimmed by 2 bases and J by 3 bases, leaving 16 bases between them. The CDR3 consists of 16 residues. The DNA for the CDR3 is TGTGCCAGCAGCTTTGGAAGGCAGGGTAGGACAGATACGCAGTATTTT. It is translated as CASSFGRQGRTDTQYF. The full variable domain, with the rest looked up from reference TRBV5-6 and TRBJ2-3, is DAGVTQSPTHLIKTRGQQVTLRCSPKSGHDTVSWYQQALGQGPQFIFQYYEEEERQRGNFPDRFSGHQFPNYSSELNVNALLLGDSALYLCASSFGRQGRTDTQYFGPGTRLTVL.

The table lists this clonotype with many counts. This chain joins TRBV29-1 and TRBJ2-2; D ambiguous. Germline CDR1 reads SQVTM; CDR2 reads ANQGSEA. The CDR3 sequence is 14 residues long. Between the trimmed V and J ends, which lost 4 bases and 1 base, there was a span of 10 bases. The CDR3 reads CSVGDIWNTGELFF. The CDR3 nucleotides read TGCAGCGTTGGTGACATTTGGAACACCGGGGAGCTGTTTTTT.

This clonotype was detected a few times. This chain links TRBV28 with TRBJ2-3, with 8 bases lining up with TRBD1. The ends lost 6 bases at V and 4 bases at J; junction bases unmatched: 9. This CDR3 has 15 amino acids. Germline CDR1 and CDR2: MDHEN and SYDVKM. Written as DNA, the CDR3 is TGTGCCAGCAGACAGCCCGCAGGGGGCCCAGATACGCAGTATTTT. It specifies CASRQPAGGPDTQYF.

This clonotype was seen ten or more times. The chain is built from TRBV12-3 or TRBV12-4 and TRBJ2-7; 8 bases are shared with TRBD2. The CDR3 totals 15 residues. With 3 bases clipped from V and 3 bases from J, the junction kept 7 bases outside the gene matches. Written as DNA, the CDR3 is TGTGCCAGCAGTTTTAGAGCGGGAGTAGGCTACGAGCAGTACTTC. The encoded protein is CASSFRAGVGYEQYF.

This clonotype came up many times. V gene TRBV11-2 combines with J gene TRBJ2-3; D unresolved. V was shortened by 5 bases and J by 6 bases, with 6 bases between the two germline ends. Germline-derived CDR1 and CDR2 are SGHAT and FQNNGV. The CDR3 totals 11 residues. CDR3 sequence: CASSRRDTQYF. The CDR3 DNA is TGTGCCAGCAGCCGTAGGGATACGCAGTATTTT.

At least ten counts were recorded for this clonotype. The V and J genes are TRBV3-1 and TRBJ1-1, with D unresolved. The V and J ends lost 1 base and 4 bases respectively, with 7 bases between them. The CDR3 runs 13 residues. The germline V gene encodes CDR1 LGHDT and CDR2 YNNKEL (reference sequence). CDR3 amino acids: CASSQVRSTEAFF. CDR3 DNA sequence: TGTGCCAGCAGCCAAGTTCGCAGCACTGAAGCTTTCTTT.

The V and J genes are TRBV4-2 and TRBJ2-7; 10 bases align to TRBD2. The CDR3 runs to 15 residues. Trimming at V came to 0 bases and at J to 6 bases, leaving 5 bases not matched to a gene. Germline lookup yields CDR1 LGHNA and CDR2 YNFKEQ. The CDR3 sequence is CASSQDLAGAGEQYF. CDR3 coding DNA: TGTGCCAGCAGCCAAGATCTAGCGGGAGCGGGCGAGCAGTACTTC.

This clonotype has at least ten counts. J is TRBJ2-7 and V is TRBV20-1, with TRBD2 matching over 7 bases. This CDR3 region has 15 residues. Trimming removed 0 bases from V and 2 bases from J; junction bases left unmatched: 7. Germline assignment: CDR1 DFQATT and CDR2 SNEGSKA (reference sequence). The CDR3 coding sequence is TGCAGTGCTAGAGATGTAGCGGGCGGAGCCTACGAGCAGTACTTC. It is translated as CSARDVAGGAYEQYF.

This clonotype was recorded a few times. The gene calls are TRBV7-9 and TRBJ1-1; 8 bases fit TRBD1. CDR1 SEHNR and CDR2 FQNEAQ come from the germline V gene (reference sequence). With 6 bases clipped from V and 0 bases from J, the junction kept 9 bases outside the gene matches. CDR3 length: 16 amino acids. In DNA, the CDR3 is TGTGCCAGCAGGCAGAAGACAGGGGCCATGAACACTGAAGCTTTCTTT. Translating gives CASRQKTGAMNTEAFF. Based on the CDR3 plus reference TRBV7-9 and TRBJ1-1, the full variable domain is DTGVSQNPRHKITKRGQNVTFRCDPISEHNRLYWYRQTLGQGPEFLTYFQNEAQLEKSRLLSDRFSAERPKGSFSTLEIQRTEQGDSAMYLCASRQKTGAMNTEAFFGQGTRLTVV.

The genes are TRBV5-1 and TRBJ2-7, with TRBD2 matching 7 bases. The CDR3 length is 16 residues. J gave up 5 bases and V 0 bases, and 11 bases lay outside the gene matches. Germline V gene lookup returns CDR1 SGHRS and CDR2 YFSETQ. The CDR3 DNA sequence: TGCGCCAGCAGCTTGGCCGGCGGGCGGGAGTATGACGAGCAGTACTTC. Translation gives CASSLAGGREYDEQYF.

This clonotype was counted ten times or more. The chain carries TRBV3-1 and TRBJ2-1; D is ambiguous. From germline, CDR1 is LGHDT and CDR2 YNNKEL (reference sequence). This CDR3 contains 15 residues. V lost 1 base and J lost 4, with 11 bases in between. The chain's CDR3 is CASSQGKTSYNEQFF. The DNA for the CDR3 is TGTGCCAGCAGCCAAGGCAAAACCTCTTACAATGAGCAGTTCTTC.

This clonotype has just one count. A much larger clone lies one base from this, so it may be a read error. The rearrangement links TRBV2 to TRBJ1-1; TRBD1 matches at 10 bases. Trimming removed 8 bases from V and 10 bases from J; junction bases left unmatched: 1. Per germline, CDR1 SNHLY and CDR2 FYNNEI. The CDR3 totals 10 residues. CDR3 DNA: TGTGCCAGCCGGGACAGGGGAGCTTTCTTT. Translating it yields CASRDRGAFF.

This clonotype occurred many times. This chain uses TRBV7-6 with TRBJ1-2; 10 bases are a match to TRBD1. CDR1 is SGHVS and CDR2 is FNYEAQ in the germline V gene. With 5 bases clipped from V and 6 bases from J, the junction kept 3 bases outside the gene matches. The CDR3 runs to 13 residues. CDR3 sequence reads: CASSGGTGDGYTF. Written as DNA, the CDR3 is TGTGCCAGCAGCGGCGGGACAGGGGATGGCTACACCTTC. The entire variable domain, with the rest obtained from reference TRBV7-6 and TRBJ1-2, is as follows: GAGVSQSPRYKVTKRGQDVALRCDPISGHVSLYWYRQALGQGPEFLTYFNYEAQQDKSGLPNDRFSAERPEGSISTLTIQRTEQRDSAMYRCASSGGTGDGYTFGSGTRLTVV.

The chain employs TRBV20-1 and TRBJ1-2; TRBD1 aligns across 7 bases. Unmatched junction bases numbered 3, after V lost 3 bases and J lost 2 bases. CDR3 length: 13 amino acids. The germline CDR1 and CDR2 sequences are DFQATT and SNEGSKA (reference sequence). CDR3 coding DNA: TGCAGTGCTAGCCCACAGGGGAACTATGGCTACACCTTC. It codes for CSASPQGNYGYTF.

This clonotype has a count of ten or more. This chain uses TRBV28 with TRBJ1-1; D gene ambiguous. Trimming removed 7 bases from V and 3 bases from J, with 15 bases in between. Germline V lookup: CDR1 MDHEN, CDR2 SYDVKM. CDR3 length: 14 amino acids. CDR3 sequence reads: CASNKLTRDTEAFF. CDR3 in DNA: TGTGCCAGCAACAAATTGACAAGGGACACTGAAGCTTTCTTT.

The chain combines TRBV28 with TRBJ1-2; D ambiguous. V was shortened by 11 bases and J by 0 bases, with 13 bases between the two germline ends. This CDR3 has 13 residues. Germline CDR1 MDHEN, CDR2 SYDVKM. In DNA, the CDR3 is TGTGCCTGCATGAAAGGCCCTAACTATGGCTACACCTTC. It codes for CACMKGPNYGYTF.

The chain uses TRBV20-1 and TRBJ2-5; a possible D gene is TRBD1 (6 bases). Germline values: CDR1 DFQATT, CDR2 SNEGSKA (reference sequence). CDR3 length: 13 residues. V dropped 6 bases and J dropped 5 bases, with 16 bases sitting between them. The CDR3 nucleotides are TGCAGTGCAAGAAAACAGGGCGGGGAGACCCAGTACTTC. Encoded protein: CSARKQGGETQYF.

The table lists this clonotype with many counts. The CDR3 nucleotides are TGCGCCAGCAGCCCCGGGGTTGGACCTCCTTCCTCCTACGAGCAGTACTTC. It is translated as CASSPGVGPPSSYEQYF. This chain joins TRBV5-1 and TRBJ2-7; D is possibly TRBD2 (5 bases). The V end lost 4 bases, the J end lost 0 bases, and 20 bases lay between the germline ends. In germline, CDR1 is SGHRS, CDR2 YFSETQ. The CDR3 is 17 amino acids.

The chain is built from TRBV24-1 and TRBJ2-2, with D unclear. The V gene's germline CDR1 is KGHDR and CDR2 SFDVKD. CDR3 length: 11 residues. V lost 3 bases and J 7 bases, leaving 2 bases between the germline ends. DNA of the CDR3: TGTGCCACCAGTGATAACGGGGAGCTGTTTTTT. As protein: CATSDNGELFF.